This T cell receptor (beta chain) was captured in a study of T cell repertoires in cytomegalovirus infection (dated by TCRdb to the late 2010s). For the study in its entirety: Because public TCR beta signatures pointed to carriage of CMV infection together with the matching HLA type, the HLA type of each donor mattered for the analysis.

What the work shows at the level of the full study, not this receptor alone: In both this cohort and an independent cohort of 350 to 400 donors, the cumulative frequency of public TCR beta family members distinguished carriers of CMV infection plus the relevant HLA type. The ex vivo response was dominated by HLA-C-restricted CMV-specific TCR beta clonotypes, and the single most frequent clonotype in two of eight donors was supplied by these HLA-C-restricted clonotypes.

This clonotype was observed a few times. Its antigen is not yet known. No qualities accompany the bases; no much larger clone lies one base away. The sequencer listed for this sample is Illumina HiSeq 1500. TCRdb passed the public sequencing reads through fastp at Q25 and MiXCR, retaining productive beta sequences. Rows are unified per CDR3 protein, each entry keeping the most common DNA and genes. A total of more than 350,000 distinct CDR3 sequences appear in this sample, approximately 31% of them only once. The ten largest clones represent roughly 15% of the sample. V is clipped by 1 base and J by 6 bases, and the sequence between their germline boundaries is 13 bases long. Sequences SGHVS (CDR1) and FNYEAQ (CDR2) are obtained from the germline V gene. The CDR3 has 15 amino acids, counting the end cysteine and phenylalanine. The only DNA kept is the CDR3, 45 bases in frame from the first base.

This receptor chain uses TRBV7-6 and TRBJ1-5; no D segment can be confidently identified. The TCR sequence derives from a human donor in good health (CMV status not recorded). Some clones in this sample may be carry-over from other donors' samples. Sequencing was carried out using PBMCs. The sequenced DNA is TGTGCCAGCAGCTTAGGCCCGGGAGGGAGTCAGCCCCAGCATTTT. This gives the protein CASSLGPGGSQPQHF. The entire variable domain, with the stretches around the CDR3 drawn from the reference TRBV7-6 and TRBJ1-5 proteins, is GAGVSQSPRYKVTKRGQDVALRCDPISGHVSLYWYRQALGQGPEFLTYFNYEAQQDKSGLPNDRFSAERPEGSISTLTIQRTEQRDSAMYRCASSLGPGGSQPQHFGDGTRLSIL.